The present T cell receptor beta chain was sequenced within a study of blood T cell repertoires in COVID-19. Whole-study context: The United States, Italy and Spain provided the acute and convalescent COVID-19 samples. T cells, B-cell-depleted T cells, or PBMCs provided the cDNA or gDNA that served as material.

Enrolment of Seattle patients took place during active infection, and they were followed longitudinally. Unmatched junction bases numbered 4, after V lost 7 bases and J lost 2 bases. The germline CDR1 and CDR2 sequences are SQVTM and ANQGSEA. The CDR3 loop spans 13 amino acids. In the original processing: Reference gene primer amplification in the assay estimated nucleated cell counts. Clones were read by immunoSEQ multiplex PCR, and TCRdb kept only the in-frame ones, dropping some. The V and J calls and clone size come from that table; D and trimming were worked out from the DNA. The sample gives some 270,000 clones, about 85% of which show up once; about 0.9% is in the top ten.

The clonotype comes from a human donor with COVID-19, enrolled during active disease. The donor label of this sample is uncertain. The material sequenced was peripheral blood. This chain connects TRBV29-1 to TRBJ1-4, with 7 nucleotides matching TRBD1. The CDR3 region is CSGQQGTNEKLFF. The CDR3 region has the DNA TGCAGCGGTCAACAGGGGACTAATGAAAAACTGTTTTTT. The full variable domain, completed using reference TRBV29-1 and TRBJ1-4, is SAVISQKPSRDICQRGTSLTIQCQVDSQVTMMFWYRQQPGQSLTLIATANQGSEATYESGFVIDKFPISRPNLTFSTLTVSNMSPEDSSIYLCSGQQGTNEKLFFGSGTQLSVL.